This TCR beta chain emerged from a study of blood T cell repertoires in COVID-19. Study overall: Acute and convalescent COVID-19 samples came from the United States, Italy and Spain. Nucleic acid was either cDNA or gDNA, and it came from T cells, B-cell-depleted T cells, or PBMCs.

Per the original data handling: Estimated nucleated cell counts came from reference gene primer amplification. Sequencing used immunoSEQ multiplex PCR; TCRdb keeps in-frame clones, though not all of them. The DNA gave D and trimming, while V, J and clone size come from that table. The sample consists of about 140,000 clones, roughly 90% of them appearing once. V was clipped by 5 bases and J by 3 bases; unmatched bases: 15. Per the germline V gene, CDR1 is PRHDT and CDR2 is FYEKMQ (reference sequence). The CDR3 covers 19 residues. This receptor was identified in a man aged 45 to 65 with active or convalescent COVID-19. This rearrangement joins TRBV13 to TRBJ2-1, with 11 nucleotides matching TRBD2. The sequenced sample was peripheral blood. The CDR3 nucleotides are TGTGCCAGCAGCCGTACACCGAAAATTAGCGGGGGGGGCTACAATGAGCAGTTCTTC. It yields the protein CASSRTPKISGGGYNEQFF.